This is a list of T cell receptor beta chains from one sample in a study of blood T cell repertoires in COVID-19. Repertoires were generated with immunoSEQ multiplex PCR, while TCRdb's copy carries only in-frame clones and drops some. Found here are 120,000 to 150,000 clones, approximately 89% of them singletons; the top ten hold 1.5% to 2%. The sample consisted of peripheral blood. These receptors originate from a human donor in a cohort sampled during active COVID-19. CDR3s include the opening cysteine and the closing phenylalanine or tryptophan. Each record gives: CDR3 DNA, CDR3 protein, D gene, clone size, J gene, V gene. The D gene is left open where the match is weak. A row's size may be missing; if present it is once, few, many or a size class.

CDR3 DNA: TGTGCCAGCAGCCTCGGCGGGAGCTATGGCTACACCTTC
CDR3 protein: CASSLGGSYGYTF
D gene: -
clone size: -
J gene: TRBJ1-2
V gene: TRBV5-4

CDR3 DNA: TGTGCCAGCAGCTTTTTTGGCCCGAACACCGGGGAGCTGTTTTTT
CDR3 protein: CASSFFGPNTGELFF
D gene: -
clone size: once
J gene: TRBJ2-2
V gene: TRBV13

CDR3 DNA: TGTGCCAGCAGTTTAGCAGGGAACACTGAAGCTTTCTTT
CDR3 protein: CASSLAGNTEAFF
D gene: -
clone size: -
J gene: TRBJ1-1
V gene: TRBV27

CDR3 DNA: TGCGCCAGCAGATGGACTAGCGGGGACTACGAGCAGTACTTC
CDR3 protein: CASRWTSGDYEQYF
D gene: TRBD2
clone size: -
J gene: TRBJ2-7
V gene: TRBV5-1

CDR3 DNA: TGTGCCAGCAGTGAGTCCCGGGGGACTACGAGCACCGGGGAGCTGTTTTTT
CDR3 protein: CASSESRGTTSTGELFF
D gene: TRBD2
clone size: -
J gene: TRBJ2-2
V gene: TRBV25-1

CDR3 DNA: TGTGCCAGCAACGAGAACCGGGGCTATGGCTACACCTTC
CDR3 protein: CASNENRGYGYTF
D gene: -
clone size: -
J gene: TRBJ1-2
V gene: TRBV2

CDR3 DNA: TGTGCCAGCAGTAGAGGGACAGGGAATCAGCCCCAGCATTTT
CDR3 protein: CASSRGTGNQPQHF
D gene: TRBD1
clone size: -
J gene: TRBJ1-5
V gene: TRBV6-5

CDR3 DNA: TGTGCCAGCAGCGTTGCAAGCGGGCGGCAAGAGACCCAGTACTTC
CDR3 protein: CASSVASGRQETQYF
D gene: -
clone size: -
J gene: TRBJ2-5
V gene: TRBV9

CDR3 DNA: TGTGCCAGCAGTTACTCCTCAGCGGGGGCCATAAACACCGGGGAGCTGTTTTTT
CDR3 protein: CASSYSSAGAINTGELFF
D gene: TRBD2
clone size: -
J gene: TRBJ2-2
V gene: TRBV6-2/TRBV6-3

CDR3 DNA: TGCGCCAGCAGCCCGGGACAGGGGGGGCAGGGTGGCTACACCTTC
CDR3 protein: CASSPGQGGQGGYTF
D gene: TRBD1
clone size: -
J gene: TRBJ1-2
V gene: TRBV4-1

CDR3 DNA: TGTGCCAGCAGCGTATTGGGACAGGGTCACAATGAGCAGTTCTTC
CDR3 protein: CASSVLGQGHNEQFF
D gene: TRBD1
clone size: once
J gene: TRBJ2-1
V gene: TRBV9

CDR3 DNA: TGTGCCAGCAGCTTCCAGGGAATGGGAAACATTCAGTACTTC
CDR3 protein: CASSFQGMGNIQYF
D gene: -
clone size: -
J gene: TRBJ2-4
V gene: TRBV5-4

CDR3 DNA: TGTGCCAGCTCACCCTCGGACGGACTTAACTATGGCTACACCTTC
CDR3 protein: CASSPSDGLNYGYTF
D gene: -
clone size: -
J gene: TRBJ1-2
V gene: TRBV18

CDR3 DNA: TGTGCCATCAGTGCATGGGGGGACGAGCAGTACTTC
CDR3 protein: CAISAWGDEQYF
D gene: -
clone size: -
J gene: TRBJ2-7
V gene: TRBV10-3

CDR3 DNA: TGTGCCAGTAGTACCGAAGGCCCAGGTACCCTGAACTATGGCTACACCTTC
CDR3 protein: CASSTEGPGTLNYGYTF
D gene: -
clone size: -
J gene: TRBJ1-2
V gene: TRBV19

CDR3 DNA: TGTGCCAGCAGCTTAAGCGGGGGGAAATATAATGAGCAGTTCTTC
CDR3 protein: CASSLSGGKYNEQFF
D gene: TRBD2
clone size: -
J gene: TRBJ2-1
V gene: TRBV5-4

CDR3 DNA: TGTGCCAGCAGTCCCGTAGACAGATCTAACTATGGCTACACCTTC
CDR3 protein: CASSPVDRSNYGYTF
D gene: -
clone size: -
J gene: TRBJ1-2
V gene: TRBV28

CDR3 DNA: TGCGCCAGCAGCCTAAGGGGGCGCCGGGACACCGGGGAGCTGTTTTTT
CDR3 protein: CASSLRGRRDTGELFF
D gene: TRBD1
clone size: -
J gene: TRBJ2-2
V gene: TRBV5-1

CDR3 DNA: TGTGCCAGCAGGTTTACAGCGGGGGGAACCTACGAGCAGTACTTC
CDR3 protein: CASRFTAGGTYEQYF
D gene: TRBD2
clone size: -
J gene: TRBJ2-7
V gene: TRBV27

CDR3 DNA: TGTGCCAGCAGCCCGACAGGAGATGAGCAGTTCTTC
CDR3 protein: CASSPTGDEQFF
D gene: -
clone size: -
J gene: TRBJ2-1
V gene: TRBV7-3

CDR3 DNA: TGTGCCTCCAGACTAGCGGGGCCCTCAGATACGCAGTATTTT
CDR3 protein: CASRLAGPSDTQYF
D gene: TRBD2
clone size: -
J gene: TRBJ2-3
V gene: TRBV30

CDR3 DNA: TGTGCCAGCAGCGTAGTAGCAGGGGGTAGACCTGGCTACACCTTC
CDR3 protein: CASSVVAGGRPGYTF
D gene: TRBD1
clone size: once
J gene: TRBJ1-2
V gene: TRBV9

CDR3 DNA: TGCGCCAGCAGCCATACGCTCAGGGGCACTGAGGAAAAACTGTTTTTT
CDR3 protein: CASSHTLRGTEEKLFF
D gene: -
clone size: -
J gene: TRBJ1-4
V gene: TRBV4-3

CDR3 DNA: TGTGCCAGCAGCCAAGATCGTGGCAGCTCCTACGAGCAGTACTTC
CDR3 protein: CASSQDRGSSYEQYF
D gene: -
clone size: few
J gene: TRBJ2-7
V gene: TRBV4-2

CDR3 DNA: TGTGCCAGCAGCGAGCACGAGCAGTACTTC
CDR3 protein: CASSEHEQYF
D gene: -
clone size: -
J gene: TRBJ2-7
V gene: TRBV4-2

CDR3 DNA: TGCGCCAGCAGCTCGACAGTTTTCAGCACAGATACGCAGTATTTT
CDR3 protein: CASSSTVFSTDTQYF
D gene: -
clone size: -
J gene: TRBJ2-3
V gene: TRBV5-1

CDR3 DNA: TGTGCCAGTAGTTCGGACAGGGAGAGCTCCTATAATTCACCCCTCCACTTT
CDR3 protein: CASSSDRESSYNSPLHF
D gene: TRBD1
clone size: -
J gene: TRBJ1-6
V gene: TRBV19

CDR3 DNA: TGTGCCAGCAGTGAGGGTCGGACAGGGGGCAATGGCTACACCTTC
CDR3 protein: CASSEGRTGGNGYTF
D gene: TRBD1
clone size: -
J gene: TRBJ1-2
V gene: TRBV2

CDR3 DNA: TGTGCCTGGAGGACGGACAGGGCCCTTTCTGGGGCCAACGTCCTGACTTTC
CDR3 protein: CAWRTDRALSGANVLTF
D gene: TRBD1
clone size: -
J gene: TRBJ2-6
V gene: TRBV30

CDR3 DNA: TGCGCCAGCAGCCAACCATACCGGGAGCCGAACACTGAAGCTTTCTTT
CDR3 protein: CASSQPYREPNTEAFF
D gene: -
clone size: -
J gene: TRBJ1-1
V gene: TRBV4-1

CDR3 DNA: TGCGCCAGCAGCCAAGATCGGACAGTCAATGAGCAGTTCTTC
CDR3 protein: CASSQDRTVNEQFF
D gene: -
clone size: -
J gene: TRBJ2-1
V gene: TRBV4-3

CDR3 DNA: TGTGCCAGCAGTTACTTGAGGAGGGAGTCACCCCTCCACTTT
CDR3 protein: CASSYLRRESPLHF
D gene: -
clone size: -
J gene: TRBJ1-6
V gene: TRBV6-2/TRBV6-3

CDR3 DNA: TGTGCCAGCAGCCAAGGGATTTGGGGACAGGGGGCCGTATCTGGCTACACCTTC
CDR3 protein: CASSQGIWGQGAVSGYTF
D gene: TRBD1
clone size: -
J gene: TRBJ1-2
V gene: TRBV4-2

CDR3 DNA: TGTGCCAGCAGCCGGGGGGGACCGGCAGATACGCAGTATTTT
CDR3 protein: CASSRGGPADTQYF
D gene: TRBD2
clone size: -
J gene: TRBJ2-3
V gene: TRBV7-3

CDR3 DNA: TGTGCCTGGAGTGAGTCAGGGGAGGGCGAGCAGTACTTC
CDR3 protein: CAWSESGEGEQYF
D gene: -
clone size: once
J gene: TRBJ2-7
V gene: TRBV30

CDR3 DNA: TGTGCCAGCAGTTTTGAAACTAGCACAGATACGCAGTATTTT
CDR3 protein: CASSFETSTDTQYF
D gene: -
clone size: -
J gene: TRBJ2-3
V gene: TRBV27

CDR3 DNA: TGTGCCAGCAGCTTGTTAGGGGACACTGAAGCTTTCTTT
CDR3 protein: CASSLLGDTEAFF
D gene: -
clone size: -
J gene: TRBJ1-1
V gene: TRBV5-4

CDR3 DNA: TGCGCCAGCAGTGAGTCGCGGGGGAACGGTCAGCCCCAGCATTTT
CDR3 protein: CASSESRGNGQPQHF
D gene: -
clone size: -
J gene: TRBJ1-5
V gene: TRBV10-2

CDR3 DNA: TGTGCCAGCAGCTTCCGACAGGGGGACACCGGGGAGCTGTTTTTT
CDR3 protein: CASSFRQGDTGELFF
D gene: TRBD1
clone size: -
J gene: TRBJ2-2
V gene: TRBV5-4

CDR3 DNA: TGTGCCAGCAGAACAGGGGGCCGCTATGGCTACACCTTC
CDR3 protein: CASRTGGRYGYTF
D gene: TRBD1
clone size: -
J gene: TRBJ1-2
V gene: TRBV6-5

CDR3 DNA: TGTGCCAGTAGGGGACTTAGAAATTCACCCCTCCACTTT
CDR3 protein: CASRGLRNSPLHF
D gene: -
clone size: -
J gene: TRBJ1-6
V gene: TRBV19

CDR3 DNA: TGTGCCAGCAGCACCCCCCGGACAGGGGGCGACGAGCAGTACTTC
CDR3 protein: CASSTPRTGGDEQYF
D gene: TRBD1
clone size: -
J gene: TRBJ2-7
V gene: TRBV7-9

CDR3 DNA: TGTGCCAGCAGCTCGGGACAGGGGGGTTCTAACTATGGCTACACCTTC
CDR3 protein: CASSSGQGGSNYGYTF
D gene: TRBD1
clone size: -
J gene: TRBJ1-2
V gene: TRBV7-3

CDR3 DNA: TGTGCCAGCAGCGTCCACTCAGGGGACACTGAAGCTTTCTTT
CDR3 protein: CASSVHSGDTEAFF
D gene: -
clone size: -
J gene: TRBJ1-1
V gene: TRBV9

CDR3 DNA: TGTGCCAGCAGCGTAGGACAGGGGAGATATGGCTACACCTTC
CDR3 protein: CASSVGQGRYGYTF
D gene: TRBD1
clone size: few
J gene: TRBJ1-2
V gene: TRBV9

CDR3 DNA: TGTGCCAGTAGTAGCGGGGGGGCAGTGGAGACCCAGTACTTC
CDR3 protein: CASSSGGAVETQYF
D gene: TRBD2
clone size: -
J gene: TRBJ2-5
V gene: TRBV19

CDR3 DNA: TGCGCCAGCAGCCAAGGGCGTGACAGTATGGCGCCCCAGCATTTT
CDR3 protein: CASSQGRDSMAPQHF
D gene: -
clone size: -
J gene: TRBJ1-5
V gene: TRBV4-1

CDR3 DNA: TGTGCCAGCTCACCAGGCCCATTCAATGAGCAGTTCTTC
CDR3 protein: CASSPGPFNEQFF
D gene: -
clone size: -
J gene: TRBJ2-1
V gene: TRBV18

CDR3 DNA: TGCGCCAGCAGCTTGCCTAGCGATGGGCTCGAGCAGTACTTC
CDR3 protein: CASSLPSDGLEQYF
D gene: -
clone size: -
J gene: TRBJ2-7
V gene: TRBV5-1

CDR3 DNA: TGTGCCAGCAGCTTAGTTCTCCTATCATGGGGGGATAGATATGAGCAGTTCTTC
CDR3 protein: CASSLVLLSWGDRYEQFF
D gene: -
clone size: once
J gene: TRBJ2-1
V gene: TRBV7-2

CDR3 DNA: TGTGCCACCAGTGATTATGGACAGGGGGTTCCCGAGCAGTACTTC
CDR3 protein: CATSDYGQGVPEQYF
D gene: TRBD1
clone size: -
J gene: TRBJ2-7
V gene: TRBV24-1

CDR3 DNA: TGCGCCAGCAGCTTGGCCACGGGGGGTACTAGCACAGATACGCAGTATTTT
CDR3 protein: CASSLATGGTSTDTQYF
D gene: TRBD2
clone size: once
J gene: TRBJ2-3
V gene: TRBV5-1

CDR3 DNA: TGTGCCAGCGGTGAATTCGAGGACAGCGAAAATGAAAAACTGTTTTTT
CDR3 protein: CASGEFEDSENEKLFF
D gene: -
clone size: -
J gene: TRBJ1-4
V gene: TRBV6-1